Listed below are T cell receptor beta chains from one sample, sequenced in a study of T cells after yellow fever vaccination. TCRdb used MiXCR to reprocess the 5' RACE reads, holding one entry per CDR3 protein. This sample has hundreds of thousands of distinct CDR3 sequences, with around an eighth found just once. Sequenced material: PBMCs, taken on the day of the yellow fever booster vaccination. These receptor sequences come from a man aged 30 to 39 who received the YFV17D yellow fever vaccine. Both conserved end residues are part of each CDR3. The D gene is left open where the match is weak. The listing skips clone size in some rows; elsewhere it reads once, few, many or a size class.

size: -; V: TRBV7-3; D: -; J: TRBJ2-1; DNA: TGTGCCAGCAGCTTTTCCGGGGTGGGCAATGAGCAGTTCTTC; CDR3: CASSFSGVGNEQFF
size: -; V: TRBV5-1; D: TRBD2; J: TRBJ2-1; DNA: TGCGCCAGCAGCTTAACACTAGCGGGAGGAACCTACAATGAGCAGTTCTTC; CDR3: CASSLTLAGGTYNEQFF
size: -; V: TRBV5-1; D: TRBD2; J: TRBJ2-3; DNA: TGCGCCAGCAGCTTGGAGCGGGGAACTAGCACAGATACGCAGTATTTT; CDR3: CASSLERGTSTDTQYF
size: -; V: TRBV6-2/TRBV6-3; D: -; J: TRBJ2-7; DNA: TGTGCCAGCAACGCCTACTCCTACGAGCAGTACTTC; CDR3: CASNAYSYEQYF
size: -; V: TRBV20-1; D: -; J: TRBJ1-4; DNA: TGCAGTGCTATCAAGCCCCAGGGTGAAAAACTGTTTTTT; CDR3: CSAIKPQGEKLFF
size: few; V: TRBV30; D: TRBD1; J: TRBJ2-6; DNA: TGTGCCTGGGCGGGACAGGTCAGCTCTGGGGCCAACGTCCTGACTTTC; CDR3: CAWAGQVSSGANVLTF
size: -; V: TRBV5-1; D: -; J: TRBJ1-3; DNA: TGCGCCAGCAGCTTGGATACGGTCGAGGGAAACACCATATATTTT; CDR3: CASSLDTVEGNTIYF
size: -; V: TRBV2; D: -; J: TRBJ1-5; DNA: TGTGCCAGCAGGCCCAGGGAATGGAATCAGCCCCAGCATTTT; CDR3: CASRPREWNQPQHF
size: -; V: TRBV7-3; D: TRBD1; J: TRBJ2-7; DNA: TGTGCCAGCAGCTTGGGACAGGGGTTCGAGCAGTACTTC; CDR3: CASSLGQGFEQYF
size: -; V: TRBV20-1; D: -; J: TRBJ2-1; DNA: TGCAGTGCTTTAACCCCTACGGTGGCCTACAATGAGCAGTTCTTC; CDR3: CSALTPTVAYNEQFF
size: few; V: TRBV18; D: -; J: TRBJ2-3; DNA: TGTGCCAGCTCACCAGGGGTAGCAGATACGCAGTATTTT; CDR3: CASSPGVADTQYF
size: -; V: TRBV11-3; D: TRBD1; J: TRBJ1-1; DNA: TGTGCCAGCAGCTTAGGGCCGGGACAGGGTAACACTGAAGCTTTCTTT; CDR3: CASSLGPGQGNTEAFF
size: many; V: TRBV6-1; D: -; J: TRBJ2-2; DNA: TGTGCCACCGGAGGGGGAGTCCGGACCGGGGAGCTGTTTTTT; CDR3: CATGGGVRTGELFF
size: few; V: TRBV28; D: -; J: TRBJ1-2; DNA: TGTGCCAGCATTACCTTGGGGGGCGGCGGCTACACCTTC; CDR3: CASITLGGGGYTF
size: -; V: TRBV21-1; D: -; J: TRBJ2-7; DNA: TGTGCCAGCAGCTTCTGGACAGGGGCCAGCGAGCAGTACTTC; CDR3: CASSFWTGASEQYF
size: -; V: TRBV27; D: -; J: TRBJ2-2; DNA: TGTGCCAGCAGTTGGGGGGCGGGAAGAACCGGGGAGCTGTTTTTT; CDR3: CASSWGAGRTGELFF
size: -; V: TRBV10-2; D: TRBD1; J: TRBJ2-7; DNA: TGCGCCAGCAGCCTTGACAGGGGGTACGACGAGCAGTACTTC; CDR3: CASSLDRGYDEQYF
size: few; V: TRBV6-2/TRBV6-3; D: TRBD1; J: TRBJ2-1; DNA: TGTGCCAGCAGTTACCTCCTACCGGGACAGGGCTACAATGAGCAGTTCTTC; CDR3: CASSYLLPGQGYNEQFF
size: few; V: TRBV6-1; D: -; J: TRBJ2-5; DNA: TGTGCCAGCAGCCGTGCGGGGACAGATCAAGAGACCCAGTACTTC; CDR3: CASSRAGTDQETQYF
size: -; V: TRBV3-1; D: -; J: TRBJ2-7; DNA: TGTGCCAGCAGCCAAGATTGGCGCATGCAGTACTTC; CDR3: CASSQDWRMQYF
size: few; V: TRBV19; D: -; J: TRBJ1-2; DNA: TGTGCCAGTAGTACCCCCGGAGGAGGGGGGCGCGACTATGGCTACACCTTC; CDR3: CASSTPGGGGRDYGYTF
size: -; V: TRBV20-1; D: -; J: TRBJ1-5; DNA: TGCAGTGCTTTTATTGGAGGGAGCAATCAGCCCCAGCATTTT; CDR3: CSAFIGGSNQPQHF
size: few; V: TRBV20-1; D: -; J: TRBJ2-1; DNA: TGCAGTGCTAGACTCCCCCACAATGAGCAGTTCTTC; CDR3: CSARLPHNEQFF
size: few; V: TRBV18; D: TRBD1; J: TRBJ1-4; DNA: TGTGCCAGCTCAAAGGACAGGACGGCAACTAATGAAAAACTGTTTTTT; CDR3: CASSKDRTATNEKLFF
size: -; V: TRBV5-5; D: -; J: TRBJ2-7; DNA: TGTGCCAGCAGCTCCACCTTCGGGACTTCCTACGAGCAGTACTTC; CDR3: CASSSTFGTSYEQYF
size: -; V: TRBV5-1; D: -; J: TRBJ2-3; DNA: TGCGCCAGCAGACAGTTGGTGAGGTCGGGAGATACGCAGTATTTT; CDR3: CASRQLVRSGDTQYF
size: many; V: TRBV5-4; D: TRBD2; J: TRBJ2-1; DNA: TGTGCCAGCAGCCCGGGACTAGCGGGGAACAATGAGCAGTTCTTC; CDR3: CASSPGLAGNNEQFF
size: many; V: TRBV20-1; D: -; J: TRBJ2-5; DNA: TGCAGTGCTAGAGACGGCCTCCAAGAGACCCAGTACTTC; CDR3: CSARDGLQETQYF
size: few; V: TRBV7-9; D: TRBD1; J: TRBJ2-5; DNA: TGTGCCAGCAGCTTCCCACCCGGGACAGGAGAAGAGACCCAGTACTTC; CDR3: CASSFPPGTGEETQYF